This T cell receptor (beta chain) was retrieved from a study of T-cell memory formation after mild COVID-19. In this sample, this clonotype turned up many times. Its ends do not fully match the called genes, so a read error is possible. This CDR3 is 13 amino acids long. The TCR alpha and TCR beta cDNA libraries, bearing sample barcodes and UMIs, were generated by 5'RACE using constant-segment primers. TCRdb re-called the 5' RACE reads through MiXCR, storing one row per CDR3 protein. The table shows about half a million distinct CDR3 sequences, with about 20% occurring only once. The chain recombines TRBV12-3 or TRBV12-4 with TRBJ2-7; perhaps TRBD1 as D (7 bases). This TCR was sampled from an adult woman who had mild COVID-19 (a few samples of this study predate the infection). Cell type and time point are not known. Specimen: PBMCs or a T cell subset sorted from them (not recorded which). As DNA, the CDR3 is TGTGCCAGCAGCCCCTATGGGGGGACAGATCTTAACTTC. Its protein is CASSPYGGTDLNF.